Presented here are 15 T cell receptor beta chains from one specimen sequenced in a study of Tregs in tolerant kidney transplant recipients. No antigen has been identified for these receptors. Data came from immunoSEQ multiplex PCR; TCRdb stores just in-frame clones and leaves some out. The sample lists 35,000 to 50,000 clones, nearly 97% occurring once. Sequenced: Tregs from blood cultured with allogeneic cells. These receptor sequences come from a human donor in good health.

The rearrangement uses TRBV10-3 and TRBJ2-3; tentative D call: TRBD1 (5 bases). Trimming took 6 bases from V and 6 from J, leaving 13 bases between them. Germline CDR1 and CDR2: ENHRY and SYGVKD. CDR3 size: 13 residues. CDR3 DNA: TGTGCCATCAGGCCGCAGGGATCTGATACGCAGTATTTT. Translated: CAIRPQGSDTQYF.

This clone was seen just once. This chain joins TRBV30 and TRBJ2-3, with a possible D match to TRBD1 (5 bases). Germline V lookup: CDR1 GTSNPN, CDR2 SVGIG (reference sequence). This CDR3 is 13 amino acids long. The V end was cut by 0 bases, the J end by 7 bases, with 11 bases between. The CDR3 reads CAWSVGVGYTQYF. The CDR3 DNA reads as TGTGCCTGGAGTGTAGGGGTGGGATATACGCAGTATTTT.

The rearrangement joins TRBV12-2 to TRBJ2-4; no DNA check was done on the table's D call, TRBD1. TRBV12-2 has pseudogene status. CDR3 length equals 18 residues. CDR3 sequence reads: CASRLSTGKGMAKNIQYF. For the CDR3, the DNA is TGTGCAAGTCGCTTAAGCACAGGGAAGGGTATGGCCAAAAACATTCAGTACTTC.

This rearrangement joins TRBV25-1 to TRBJ1-2; D remains unclear. The CDR3 consists of 11 residues. Per germline, CDR1 MGHDK and CDR2 SYGVNS. V gave up 0 bases and J gave up 9 bases, with 5 bases separating them. The CDR3 bases are TGTGCCAGCAGTGAATATAGGAGCTACACCTTC. Translated: CASSEYRSYTF.

The chain carries TRBV6-4 and TRBJ1-2; no definite D call. Germline V gene sequence: CDR1 MRHNA, CDR2 SNTAGT. Trimming cost V 9 bases and J 2 bases, with 7 bases left between them. The CDR3 covers 11 residues. CDR3 nucleotides: TGTGCCAGGGGAAGGAACTATGGCTACACCTTC. It is translated as CARGRNYGYTF.

The V and J genes are TRBV11-2 and TRBJ2-2; 13 nucleotides agree with TRBD2. This CDR3 comprises 18 residues. The germline V gene encodes CDR1 SGHAT and CDR2 FQNNGV. After removal of 5 bases from V and 4 bases from J, the junction contained 10 bases not matched to a gene. The CDR3 bases are TGTGCCAGCAGCCCGAGGACTAGCGGGAGATGGGGCACCGGGGAGCTGTTTTTT. Translation: CASSPRTSGRWGTGELFF.

CDR3 bases: TGCGCCAGCAGCCAAAGACATAATGGAAACACCATATATTTT. Its protein is CASSQRHNGNTIYF. The J gene is TRBJ1-3, the V gene TRBV4-1; no clear D. Germline CDR1 reads MGHRA; CDR2 reads YSYEKL. V shed 2 bases and J shed 3 bases, with 8 bases lying between them. This CDR3 is 14 amino acids long.

The chain carries TRBV5-1 and TRBJ2-7; D remains unclear. V was shortened by 0 bases and J by 2 bases, with 6 bases between the two germline ends. The CDR3 runs 13 residues. Looked up from germline, CDR1 is SGHRS and CDR2 is YFSETQ. Here the CDR3 reads CASSLGRTYEQYF. For the CDR3, the DNA is TGCGCCAGCAGCTTGGGCAGGACCTACGAGCAGTACTTC.

The genes are TRBV6-1 and TRBJ1-5, with a possible D match to TRBD1 (6 bases). Per the germline V gene, CDR1 is MNHNS and CDR2 is SASEGT. The CDR3 loop spans 14 amino acids. The V end lost 6 bases, the J end lost 2 bases, and 11 bases lay between the germline ends. CDR3 DNA sequence: TGTGCCAGCAGCAGCAGGGGAGGCAATCAGCCCCAGCATTTT. Amino acids: CASSSRGGNQPQHF.

The chain carries TRBV5-1 and TRBJ2-7, with 9 bases that match TRBD1. J lost 1 base, V lost 4 bases, and 3 bases had no gene match. The V gene's germline CDR1 is SGHRS and CDR2 YFSETQ. This CDR3 region has 14 residues. The CDR3 loop reads CASSPTGGSYEQYF. Written as DNA, the CDR3 is TGCGCCAGCAGCCCGACAGGGGGTTCCTACGAGCAGTACTTC.

CDR3: CASSQDHFAIGNTIYF. In DNA form, the CDR3 reads TGTGCCAGCAGCCAAGATCATTTCGCAATTGGAAACACCATATATTTT. The chain combines TRBV14 with TRBJ1-3; D remains unclear. Trimming shortened V by 0 bases and J by 3 bases, and 12 bases separated the two germline ends. The CDR3 totals 16 residues. The germline V gene encodes CDR1 SGHDN and CDR2 FVKESK.

V and J are TRBV9 and TRBJ2-1; D tentatively reads TRBD1 or TRBD2 (5 bases each). CDR3 length equals 15 residues. The ends were cut back, 4 bases at V and 8 bases at J, with 19 bases in the middle. Looked up from germline, CDR1 is SGDLS and CDR2 is YYNGEE. The CDR3 region has the DNA TGTGCCAGCAGCTGGGGACCCCATCTCTCCGATGAGCAGTTCTTC. This gives the protein CASSWGPHLSDEQFF.

This clone was detected once. The chain carries TRBV5-1 and TRBJ2-3; 8 nucleotides match TRBD1. J was trimmed by 4 bases and V by 4 bases; bases with no gene match: 5. This CDR3 contains 14 residues. Germline V gives CDR1 SGHRS, CDR2 YFSETQ. Here the CDR3 DNA reads TGCGCCAGCAGCGTCGGACAGGGTTCAGATACGCAGTATTTT. It yields the protein CASSVGQGSDTQYF.

V gene TRBV6-5 combines with J gene TRBJ1-6, with 9 bases that match TRBD1. Germline CDR1 is MNHEY and CDR2 is SVGAGI. The length of the CDR3 is 16 residues. V lost 4 bases to trimming and J lost 6 bases; unmatched junction nucleotides: 7. In nucleotides, the CDR3 is TGTGCCAGCAGTTCCCTACGACAGGGGGGTAATTCACCCCTCCACTTT. Amino acids: CASSSLRQGGNSPLHF.

V and J are TRBV5-1 and TRBJ2-7; TRBD2 aligns across 8 bases. The CDR3 extends over 15 amino acids. Germline CDR1 SGHRS, CDR2 YFSETQ. V was clipped by 5 bases and J by 0 bases; unmatched bases: 7. CDR3 in DNA: TGCGCCAGCAGGACTACTAGCGGCAGCTCCTACGAGCAGTACTTC. Translated: CASRTTSGSSYEQYF.